This T cell receptor (beta chain) was observed in a study of siplizumab effects on memory and regulatory T cells. Notes on the study in general: The mean Treg-derived percentage of mappable alloreactive CD4+ clones was approximately 69% with siplizumab compared with approximately 28% in controls. Most proliferating CD4+ or CD8+ clones, roughly 80-96%, had no naive or memory assignment. A significant reduction in alloreactive sequences traceable to unstimulated CD4+ memory cells was produced by siplizumab.

Some clones are missing from TCRdb's copy, which holds only in-frame ones; the method was immunoSEQ multiplex PCR. Of about 80,000 clones listed, approximately 95% are singletons. Trimming took 5 bases from V and 7 from J, leaving 9 bases between them. CDR3 length: 11 residues. Per germline, CDR1 SEHNR and CDR2 FQNEAQ (reference sequence). This clone was seen once. Its specificity is unknown. The V call is TRBV7-9, the J call TRBJ2-7; D uncertain. The specimen sequenced was CD8+ T cells sorted from blood. The TCR sequence derives from a human donor in good health. Here the CDR3 DNA reads TGTGCCAGCAGCCCGCTGGGTGAGCAGTACTTC. Amino acid sequence: CASSPLGEQYF.